A single sample gave rise to the 20 T cell receptor beta chains below, sequenced in a study of regulatory T cells in long-lasting Graves disease. The authors built TCR beta libraries using iRepertoire HTBI primers and Arm-PCR of CDR3 regions. One entry per CDR3 protein, called by TCRdb with MiXCR from the multiplex PCR reads. Of over 500,000 distinct CDR3 sequences in the sample, about 15% were seen once. Time point defined: newly diagnosed GD, antithyroid drugs for less than 3 months. PBMCs provided the RNA from which the TCR library was made. This sample also belongs to another study, concerning T cells in Graves' hyperthyroidism and ophthalmopathy.

Sequenced here: peripheral blood mononuclear cells (PBMCs), sampled at new diagnosis, from a patient treated with antithyroid drugs. The receptors derive from a woman in her 30s with Graves disease.

This clonotype was observed many times. The chain links TRBV6-1 to TRBJ2-1; D is ambiguous. This CDR3 has 15 residues. Trimming removed 7 bases at V and 2 bases at J, with 15 bases between. Germline V lookup: CDR1 MNHNS, CDR2 SASEGT. The CDR3 nucleotides are TGTGCCAGCATGAAGGGTAGGGCCACCTACAATGAGCAGTTCTTC. As protein: CASMKGRATYNEQFF.

The genes are TRBV7-9 and TRBJ1-2; D unresolved. Germline CDR1 SEHNR, CDR2 FQNEAQ (reference sequence). V was pared by 5 bases and J by 1 base, with 17 bases between. This CDR3 comprises 16 residues. This CDR3 is CASSILDRVSNYGYTF. DNA of the CDR3: TGTGCCAGCAGCATACTAGACCGGGTTAGTAACTATGGCTACACCTTC. The full variable domain, in which reference TRBV7-9 and TRBJ1-2 provide the parts outside the CDR3, is DTGVSQNPRHKITKRGQNVTFRCDPISEHNRLYWYRQTLGQGPEFLTYFQNEAQLEKSRLLSDRFSAERPKGSFSTLEIQRTEQGDSAMYLCASSILDRVSNYGYTFGSGTRLTVV.

The rearrangement uses TRBV25-1 and TRBJ2-5, with 11 bases fitting TRBD1. The CDR3 is made up of 16 amino acids. Germline-derived CDR1 and CDR2 are MGHDK and SYGVNS. J was trimmed by 4 bases and V by 4 bases; bases with no gene match: 8. CDR3 in DNA: TGTGCCAGCAGTGGATTTCCGGGACAGGGGGGAGAGACCCAGTACTTC. This encodes CASSGFPGQGGETQYF.

This clonotype is a singleton in its sample. V gene TRBV24-1 combines with J gene TRBJ2-7; perhaps TRBD1 as D (6 bases). With 4 bases removed from V and 0 bases from J, the gap between germline ends came to 18 bases. The CDR3 runs to 17 residues. Germline CDR1 is KGHDR and CDR2 is SFDVKD. DNA of the CDR3: TGTGCCACCAGTGACGCAGTCGGACAGTCCAGCTCCTACGAGCAGTACTTC. Its translation is CATSDAVGQSSSYEQYF.

J is TRBJ2-1 and V is TRBV27; a weak D match, TRBD1 (6 bases). The V end was cut by 4 bases, the J end by 0 bases, with 13 bases between. The CDR3 has 16 amino acids. Looked up from germline, CDR1 is MNHEY and CDR2 is SMNVEV (reference sequence). CDR3 loop: CASSYSGVGSYNEQFF. CDR3 DNA sequence: TGTGCCAGCAGTTATTCAGGGGTGGGCTCCTACAATGAGCAGTTCTTC.

This clonotype occurred a few times. The chain is built from TRBV4-1 and TRBJ2-7; 7 bases line up with TRBD1. With 0 bases clipped from V and 2 bases from J, the junction kept 4 bases outside the gene matches. The germline CDR1 and CDR2 sequences are MGHRA and YSYEKL. The CDR3 spans 15 residues. The CDR3 reads CASSQDVQGPYEQYF. The CDR3 DNA sequence: TGCGCCAGCAGCCAAGATGTACAGGGGCCCTACGAGCAGTACTTC.

On this clonotype itself: At one of its ends the junction is not consistent with the germline gene, which may arise from a read error. The chain uses TRBV18 and TRBJ2-1; no firm D call. This CDR3 is built from 15 residues. In germline, CDR1 is KGHSH, CDR2 LQKENI. CDR3 coding DNA: TGTGCCAGCTCACCGACGAACGTCCCCCACAATGAGCAGTCCTTC. It translates to CASSPTNVPHNEQSF.

This clonotype was seen at least ten times. The junction departs from the called germline gene at one end, perhaps through a read error. The chain joins TRBV11-2 to TRBJ2-1; D is ambiguous. Germline V gives CDR1 SGHAT, CDR2 FQNNGV. The CDR3 has 13 residues. CDR3 amino acids: CANSSPRHNEQFF. CDR3 DNA: TGTGCCAACAGCTCCCCTAGGCACAATGAGCAGTTCTTC.

This clonotype has more than one count but fewer than ten. CDR3 residues: CASSSIRSSGNTIYF. The CDR3 bases are TGTGCCAGCAGTTCCATCCGAAGCTCTGGAAACACCATATATTTT. The genes are TRBV12-3 or TRBV12-4 and TRBJ1-3, with no clear D. The CDR3 is 15 residues long. Trimming left V 4 bases short and J 0 bases short, with 10 bases between.

This clonotype was picked up many times. The chain has TRBV10-3 and TRBJ2-7; weak D call: TRBD1 (6 bases). Germline V gene sequence: CDR1 ENHRY, CDR2 SYGVKD. This CDR3 is built from 15 residues. Between the trimmed V and J ends, which lost 3 bases and 0 bases, there was a span of 12 bases. The CDR3 coding sequence is TGTGCCATCAGTGATCCCAACAGGGACTCCTACGAGCAGTACTTC. Encoded protein: CAISDPNRDSYEQYF.

Ten or more counts support this clonotype. J is TRBJ2-1 and V is TRBV20-1, with D maybe TRBD2 (6 bases). V gave up 4 bases and J gave up 9 bases, with 22 bases separating them. The CDR3 has 15 amino acids. The V gene's germline CDR1 is DFQATT and CDR2 SNEGSKA (reference sequence). CDR3 in DNA: TGCAGTGCTATCTACGGTAGCGGACCCGAGAGTGAGCAGTTCTTC. This sequence encodes CSAIYGSGPESEQFF.

This clonotype was seen a few times. This sequence joins TRBV15 and TRBJ2-7, with D perhaps TRBD1 (6 bases). V gave up 2 bases and J gave up 5 bases, with 16 bases separating them. CDR1 is LNHNV, CDR2 YYDKDF, per germline (reference sequence). This CDR3 region has 15 residues. DNA of the CDR3: TGTGCCACCAGCAGAATCCAAACAGGGAACCACGAGCAGTACTTC. Residues: CATSRIQTGNHEQYF.

This clonotype was observed many times. Here the CDR3 DNA reads TGCAGTGCTAGAGATGGTAACTGGTTGGGTGAGCAGTTCTTC. Amino acid sequence: CSARDGNWLGEQFF. The chain couples TRBV20-1 to TRBJ2-1; no reliable D call. With 0 bases removed from V and 9 bases from J, the gap between germline ends came to 15 bases. CDR1 is DFQATT, CDR2 SNEGSKA, per germline (reference sequence). CDR3 length: 14 amino acids.

This clonotype has ten or more counts. The chain combines TRBV28 with TRBJ2-2; tentative D call: TRBD2 (6 bases). Germline loops: CDR1 MDHEN, CDR2 SYDVKM. The CDR3 is 16 residues long. The germline V and J ends were trimmed by 3 bases and 5 bases, with 16 bases remaining between them. The CDR3 coding sequence is TGTGCCAGCAGTTTTCTCGGGAGCGCTGTGACCGGGGAGCTGTTTTTT. Translation: CASSFLGSAVTGELFF.

This chain links TRBV5-1 with TRBJ2-3; the D gene is possibly TRBD1 (6 bases). TRBJ2-5 matches the DNA end more closely, so the J call is doubtful. CDR3 size: 14 residues. Germline values: CDR1 SGHRS, CDR2 YFSETQ. CDR3 sequence reads: CASAKLQGIETQYF. The CDR3 DNA reads TGCGCCAGCGCTAAACTTCAGGGGATCGAGACCCAGTACTTC.

This clonotype was seen a handful of times. V usage is TRBV5-6 and J usage is TRBJ2-7; D unresolved. V lost 9 bases and J lost 2, with 15 bases in between. The germline CDR1 and CDR2 sequences are SGHDT and YYEEEE. This CDR3 has 13 amino acids. In DNA, the CDR3 is TGTGCCAATTTAAGGAAGTTCACCTACGAGCAGTACTTC. Protein product: CANLRKFTYEQYF.

This chain connects TRBV3-1 to TRBJ1-1; D is perhaps TRBD1 (6 bases). This CDR3 is built from 16 residues. Germline CDR1 reads LGHDT; CDR2 reads YNNKEL (reference sequence). Trimming stripped 2 bases from V and 10 bases from J, with 23 bases between. CDR3 nucleotide sequence: TGTGCCAGCAGCCAACCTTACAGGGTGGGGCGCCTAAGAGCTTTCTTT. It is translated as CASSQPYRVGRLRAFF.

The sample holds many counts of this clonotype. The DNA of the CDR3 is TGTGCCAGCAGCTTAGTTCCAGGGAACATGAACACTGAAGCTTTCTTT. Translating it yields CASSLVPGNMNTEAFF. The V call is TRBV7-6, the J call TRBJ1-1; D possibly corresponds to TRBD1 (5 bases). The V end was cut by 1 base, the J end by 0 bases, with 12 bases between. CDR3 size: 16 residues. Germline V gene lookup returns CDR1 SGHVS and CDR2 FNYEAQ.

This clonotype was observed a few times. The chain couples TRBV5-1 to TRBJ2-2; D gene uncertain. The CDR3 consists of 13 residues. In germline, CDR1 is SGHRS, CDR2 YFSETQ. V lost 5 bases and J 0 bases, leaving 5 bases between the germline ends. The CDR3 sequence: CASRSPNTGELFF. DNA of the CDR3: TGCGCCAGCAGGAGTCCGAACACCGGGGAGCTGTTTTTT. Supplemented by reference TRBV5-1 and TRBJ2-2, the full variable domain reads KAGVTQTPRYLIKTRGQQVTLSCSPISGHRSVSWYQQTPGQGLQFLFEYFSETQRNKGNFPGRFSGRQFSNSRSEMNVSTLELGDSALYLCASRSPNTGELFFGEGSRLTVL.

CDR3 sequence (DNA): TGCGCCACCTCATCGGGACTAGCGGGAGACGGTGGCGCCGGGGAGCTGTTTTTT. It encodes CATSSGLAGDGGAGELFF. The chain carries TRBV5-1 and TRBJ2-2; 14 nucleotides align to TRBD2. Trimming took 9 bases from V and 6 from J; bases not matched to a gene: 16. The CDR3 loop spans 18 amino acids. The germline gives CDR1 SGHRS, CDR2 YFSETQ. The full variable domain, rest sourced from reference TRBV5-1 and TRBJ2-2, is KAGVTQTPRYLIKTRGQQVTLSCSPISGHRSVSWYQQTPGQGLQFLFEYFSETQRNKGNFPGRFSGRQFSNSRSEMNVSTLELGDSALYLCATSSGLAGDGGAGELFFGEGSRLTVL.